These T cell receptor beta chains were read from a single sample in a study of cytomegalovirus exposure and HLA in healthy donors. Repertoires were generated with immunoSEQ multiplex PCR, while TCRdb's copy carries only in-frame clones and drops some. In the table there are about 190,000 clones, approximately 80% of which are singletons. The sample consisted of PBMCs. The receptors stem from a woman under 30 in good health and CMV-seronegative. Both conserved end residues are part of each CDR3. The order of the fields is clone size, J gene, V gene, D gene, CDR3 protein, CDR3 DNA. A D gene is named only where the DNA matches it firmly. Some rows have no size entry. The others give once, few or many, or a class for an expanded clone.

size: .
J: TRBJ1-3
V: TRBV4-2
D: TRBD1
CDR3: CASSPYDQGENTIYF
DNA: TGTGCCAGCAGCCCATACGATCAGGGGGAAAACACCATATATTTT

size: .
J: TRBJ2-1
V: TRBV5-4
D: TRBD2
CDR3: CASSQGLAGGPMSNEQFF
DNA: TGTGCCAGCAGCCAGGGACTAGCGGGAGGGCCTATGAGCAATGAGCAGTTCTTC

size: .
J: TRBJ1-3
V: TRBV7-9
D: .
CDR3: CASTVSGASSGNTIYF
DNA: TGTGCCAGCACCGTTTCAGGGGCCAGCTCTGGAAACACCATATATTTT

size: few
J: TRBJ2-1
V: TRBV5-6
D: .
CDR3: CASSLVPLGAGNEQFF
DNA: TGTGCCAGCAGCTTGGTACCGTTGGGGGCTGGCAATGAGCAGTTCTTC

size: .
J: TRBJ2-1
V: TRBV7-2
D: .
CDR3: CASSFQYEQFF
DNA: TGTGCCAGCAGCTTTCAGTATGAGCAGTTCTTC

size: few
J: TRBJ1-2
V: TRBV7-9
D: TRBD1
CDR3: CASSPPGQGHGYTF
DNA: TGTGCCAGCAGCCCCCCGGGACAGGGACACGGCTACACCTTC

size: .
J: TRBJ1-1
V: TRBV28
D: TRBD1
CDR3: CASSSPGQGNTEAFF
DNA: TGTGCCAGCAGTTCCCCCGGACAGGGTAATACTGAAGCTTTCTTT

size: .
J: TRBJ2-1
V: TRBV25-1
D: TRBD2
CDR3: CASSGAGVKSYNEQFF
DNA: TGTGCCAGCAGCGGAGCGGGAGTGAAGTCCTACAATGAGCAGTTCTTC

size: .
J: TRBJ2-1
V: TRBV19
D: TRBD2
CDR3: CASSILGGSPYNEQFF
DNA: TGTGCCAGTAGTATTCTCGGCGGGAGCCCCTACAATGAGCAGTTCTTC

size: .
J: TRBJ1-5
V: TRBV5-6
D: .
CDR3: CASSLAGGQPQHF
DNA: TGTGCCAGCAGCTTGGCCGGAGGTCAGCCCCAGCATTTT

size: once
J: TRBJ1-2
V: TRBV27
D: .
CDR3: CASSLKGYNYGYTF
DNA: TGTGCCAGCAGTTTAAAGGGGTATAACTATGGCTACACCTTC

size: .
J: TRBJ1-1
V: TRBV19
D: TRBD1
CDR3: CASNDRGRDSAEAFF
DNA: TGTGCCAGTAACGATAGGGGCCGGGACAGCGCTGAAGCTTTCTTT

size: .
J: TRBJ2-3
V: TRBV5-4
D: TRBD2
CDR3: CASSLWGRASDTQYF
DNA: TGTGCCAGCAGCTTGTGGGGGAGGGCGTCAGATACGCAGTATTTT

size: .
J: TRBJ1-2
V: TRBV14
D: .
CDR3: CASSHLPHNGYTF
DNA: TGTGCCAGCAGCCATCTTCCCCACAATGGCTACACCTTC

size: .
J: TRBJ2-7
V: TRBV15
D: TRBD2
CDR3: CATSSRDYYEQYF
DNA: TGTGCCACCAGCTCCCGGGACTACTACGAGCAGTACTTC

size: .
J: TRBJ1-2
V: TRBV7-9
D: .
CDR3: CATDRRSGRANYGYTF
DNA: TGTGCCACAGACAGGCGGTCAGGGAGAGCTAACTATGGCTACACCTTC

size: .
J: TRBJ2-3
V: TRBV7-6
D: TRBD1
CDR3: CASSLGQGWLDTQYF
DNA: TGTGCCAGCAGCTTAGGACAGGGGTGGTTGGATACGCAGTATTTT

size: .
J: TRBJ2-3
V: TRBV10-2
D: TRBD2
CDR3: CASRTVLAGIERSDTQYF
DNA: TGCGCCAGCAGAACTGTCCTAGCGGGAATCGAGCGCTCAGATACGCAGTATTTT

size: once
J: TRBJ2-1
V: TRBV19
D: TRBD1
CDR3: CASKGQGRVSTYNEQFF
DNA: TGTGCCAGTAAGGGACAGGGGAGGGTGAGCACCTACAATGAGCAGTTCTTC

size: few
J: TRBJ2-7
V: TRBV2
D: TRBD2
CDR3: CASRTSGSSPYEQYF
DNA: TGTGCCAGCAGGACTAGCGGGAGTTCACCCTACGAGCAGTACTTC

size: .
J: TRBJ1-2
V: TRBV5-6
D: .
CDR3: CASSLEQGSYGYTF
DNA: TGTGCCAGCAGCTTGGAGCAGGGTAGCTATGGCTACACCTTC

size: few
J: TRBJ2-1
V: TRBV30
D: TRBD1
CDR3: CAWRTGGRAFHNEQFF
DNA: TGTGCCTGGCGGACAGGGGGCCGCGCATTCCACAATGAGCAGTTCTTC

size: .
J: TRBJ2-3
V: TRBV11-3
D: .
CDR3: CASSPRPTVTQYF
DNA: TGTGCCAGCAGCCCACGCCCGACAGTCACGCAGTATTTT

size: .
J: TRBJ1-4
V: TRBV6-6
D: TRBD1
CDR3: CASSPSGTGVEKLFF
DNA: TGTGCCAGCAGCCCCTCTGGGACAGGGGTTGAAAAACTGTTTTTT

size: .
J: TRBJ2-1
V: TRBV18
D: TRBD2
CDR3: CASSPLEGGLNSYNEQFF
DNA: TGTGCCAGCTCACCACTTGAGGGAGGGCTAAACTCCTACAATGAGCAGTTCTTC

size: .
J: TRBJ2-2
V: TRBV7-2
D: .
CDR3: CASSYQAGELFF
DNA: TGTGCCAGCAGCTACCAGGCCGGGGAGCTGTTTTTT

size: .
J: TRBJ2-5
V: TRBV6-5
D: TRBD2
CDR3: CATGRREGKETQYF
DNA: TGTGCCACCGGTCGGCGGGAGGGAAAAGAGACCCAGTACTTC

size: .
J: TRBJ2-7
V: TRBV30
D: TRBD2
CDR3: CAWSVLAASYEQYF
DNA: TGTGCCTGGAGTGTACTAGCGGCCTCCTACGAGCAGTACTTC

size: once
J: TRBJ2-7
V: TRBV5-6
D: TRBD2
CDR3: CASSFGTTNYEQYF
DNA: TGTGCCAGCAGCTTCGGGACTACTAACTACGAGCAGTACTTC

size: .
J: TRBJ2-5
V: TRBV6-1
D: .
CDR3: CASSVRQVSETQYF
DNA: TGTGCCAGCAGTGTAAGACAGGTTTCGGAGACCCAGTACTTC

size: once
J: TRBJ2-2
V: TRBV5-8
D: TRBD2
CDR3: CASSNYRLADLTGELFF
DNA: TGTGCCAGCAGCAACTACCGACTAGCGGATCTCACCGGGGAGCTGTTTTTT

size: once
J: TRBJ2-5
V: TRBV29-1
D: TRBD1
CDR3: CSVNIPDRGLTQYF
DNA: TGCAGCGTGAACATACCGGACAGGGGCTTGACCCAATACTTC

size: few
J: TRBJ1-6
V: TRBV27
D: TRBD1
CDR3: CASMDRVSSPLHF
DNA: TGTGCCAGCATGGACAGGGTGTCCTCACCCCTCCACTTT

size: .
J: TRBJ1-1
V: TRBV28
D: .
CDR3: CASSLRPGEWGTEAFF
DNA: TGTGCCAGCAGTTTAAGGCCAGGGGAATGGGGGACTGAAGCTTTCTTT

size: few
J: TRBJ1-5
V: TRBV6-1
D: .
CDR3: CASSDNRETSPQHF
DNA: TGTGCCAGCAGTGACAACAGGGAGACGTCGCCCCAGCATTTT

size: .
J: TRBJ2-3
V: TRBV11-3
D: .
CDR3: CASSLDRGQGLGVTDTQYF
DNA: TGTGCCAGCAGCTTAGATCGGGGACAGGGACTAGGGGTTACAGATACGCAGTATTTT

size: .
J: TRBJ2-2
V: TRBV6-5
D: .
CDR3: CATTENTGELFF
DNA: TGTGCCACCACAGAGAACACCGGGGAGCTGTTTTTT

size: .
J: TRBJ2-7
V: TRBV5-5
D: TRBD2
CDR3: CASSLVVLAGYEQYF
DNA: TGTGCCAGCAGCTTGGTAGTACTAGCGGGCTACGAGCAGTACTTC

size: .
J: TRBJ1-2
V: TRBV6-1
D: .
CDR3: CASRLNSGAYGYTF
DNA: TGTGCCAGCAGGCTAAATTCAGGGGCCTATGGCTACACCTTC

size: .
J: TRBJ2-3
V: TRBV5-1
D: .
CDR3: CASSLGGGADTQYF
DNA: TGCGCCAGCAGCTTGGGAGGGGGGGCAGATACGCAGTATTTT

size: .
J: TRBJ1-1
V: TRBV18
D: .
CDR3: CASSDRDTDAFF
DNA: TGTGCCAGCTCAGACCGGGACACAGACGCTTTCTTT

size: .
J: TRBJ2-7
V: TRBV28
D: TRBD2
CDR3: CASTPTSGGGGYEQYF
DNA: TGTGCCAGCACTCCTACTTCGGGAGGGGGAGGATACGAGCAGTACTTC

size: once
J: TRBJ2-3
V: TRBV28
D: .
CDR3: CASAVSGNTDTQYF
DNA: TGTGCCAGCGCGGTTAGCGGTAACACAGATACGCAGTATTTT

size: once
J: TRBJ1-4
V: TRBV28
D: .
CDR3: CASSFLGQGEKLFF
DNA: TGTGCCAGCAGTTTTTTAGGGCAGGGGGAAAAACTGTTTTTT

size: .
J: TRBJ2-3
V: TRBV4-1
D: .
CDR3: CASSQVGTHTDTQYF
DNA: TGCGCCAGCAGCCAAGTAGGGACACACACAGATACGCAGTATTTT

size: .
J: TRBJ2-2
V: TRBV11-3
D: TRBD2
CDR3: CASSSAEGGPGELFF
DNA: TGTGCCAGCAGCTCGGCAGAGGGAGGGCCCGGGGAGCTGTTTTTT

size: few
J: TRBJ1-1
V: TRBV6-1
D: .
CDR3: CASSEGSTEAFF
DNA: TGTGCCAGCAGTGAAGGGAGCACTGAAGCTTTCTTT

size: once
J: TRBJ2-2
V: TRBV9
D: TRBD1
CDR3: CASSSRTGGGGELFF
DNA: TGTGCCAGCAGCTCCCGGACAGGGGGGGGCGGGGAGCTGTTTTTT

size: .
J: TRBJ2-5
V: TRBV28
D: .
CDR3: CASSEDILEQYF
DNA: TGTGCCAGCAGTGAGGACATCTTGGAGCAGTACTTC

size: .
J: TRBJ1-2
V: TRBV30
D: TRBD1
CDR3: CAWSVLGQLVRTSSYTF
DNA: TGTGCCTGGAGTGTATTGGGACAGTTGGTCCGAACAAGCAGCTACACCTTC

size: few
J: TRBJ2-1
V: TRBV6-6
D: TRBD2
CDR3: CARVGRYNEQFF
DNA: TGTGCCAGGGTCGGGAGGTACAATGAGCAGTTCTTC

size: .
J: TRBJ2-1
V: TRBV29-1
D: TRBD2
CDR3: CSGRVGGTSNNEQFF
DNA: TGCAGCGGGAGGGTTGGAGGGACTAGCAACAATGAGCAGTTCTTC

size: .
J: TRBJ1-1
V: TRBV6-5
D: .
CDR3: CASSYSSGAHTEAFF
DNA: TGTGCCAGCAGTTACTCGTCAGGGGCCCACACTGAAGCTTTCTTT

size: few
J: TRBJ2-1
V: TRBV7-6
D: .
CDR3: CASSPPRGNNEQFF
DNA: TGTGCCAGCAGCCCCCCTCGCGGAAACAATGAGCAGTTCTTC

size: .
J: TRBJ1-1
V: TRBV6-6
D: .
CDR3: CASSLNSDGGTEAFF
DNA: TGTGCCAGCAGTCTCAATTCCGACGGGGGGACTGAAGCTTTCTTT